Listed below are T cell receptor beta chains from one sample, sequenced in a study of blood T cell repertoires in COVID-19. Using immunoSEQ multiplex PCR, the repertoire was profiled, and TCRdb retains in-frame clones only, with some absent. Of some 96,000 clones listed, approximately 87% are singletons. The sequenced sample consisted of peripheral blood. The receptors originated from a human donor in a cohort sampled during active COVID-19. CDR3s include the opening cysteine and the closing phenylalanine or tryptophan. Each record gives: D gene, J gene, clone size, V gene, CDR3 length, CDR3 protein, CDR3 DNA. The D gene is left open where the match is weak. Only some rows state a clone size, as once, few, many or a class for expanded clones.

>NA|TRBJ2-7|NA|TRBV4-1|15
CASSQDRPGSYEQYF
TGCGCCAGCAGCCAAGATAGACCGGGCTCCTACGAGCAGTACTTC
>NA|TRBJ1-6|few|TRBV5-4|16
CASRTQGYGNNSPLHF
TGTGCCAGCAGAACACAGGGATATGGTAATAATTCACCCCTCCACTTT
>TRBD1|TRBJ1-3|once|TRBV14|16
CASSRTQGPPGNTIYF
TGTGCCAGCAGCCGAACACAGGGGCCCCCGGGAAACACCATATATTTT
>NA|TRBJ1-2|NA|TRBV30|14
CAWSVQGSPYGYTF
TGTGCCTGGAGTGTACAAGGGAGCCCCTATGGCTACACCTTC
>NA|TRBJ2-1|many|TRBV5-4|14
CASSGSRGDNEQFF
TGTGCCAGCAGCGGGAGTAGAGGAGACAATGAGCAGTTCTTC
>NA|TRBJ2-2|NA|TRBV7-2|15
CASSLGTLGTGELFF
TGTGCCAGCAGCCTCGGGACTCTGGGCACCGGGGAGCTGTTTTTT
>TRBD1|TRBJ1-3|NA|TRBV3-1/TRBV3-2|15
CASSQGQDRGNTIYF
TGTGCCAGCAGCCAAGGACAGGACAGGGGAAACACCATATATTTT
>TRBD1|TRBJ2-7|NA|TRBV4-3|13
CASSQERGLEQYF
TGCGCCAGCAGCCAAGAGAGGGGGCTCGAGCAGTACTTC
>TRBD2|TRBJ2-1|NA|TRBV2|15
CASSAGRGGFNEQFF
TGTGCCAGCAGCGCCGGCCGCGGGGGGTTCAATGAGCAGTTCTTC
>NA|TRBJ2-7|NA|TRBV6-4|12
CASRLASGEQYF
TGTGCCAGCAGACTAGCTTCCGGCGAGCAGTACTTC
>TRBD1|TRBJ2-7|NA|TRBV5-1|13
CASRTGQGYEQYF
TGCGCCAGCAGGACGGGACAGGGTTACGAGCAGTACTTC
>TRBD1|TRBJ1-1|NA|TRBV5-1|15
CASSTATGKGQEAFF
TGCGCCAGCAGCACGGCGACAGGGAAAGGCCAGGAAGCTTTCTTT
>TRBD1|TRBJ2-7|NA|TRBV19|14
CASSTDRGGGEQYF
TGTGCCAGTAGTACCGACAGGGGCGGCGGCGAGCAGTACTTC
>TRBD1|TRBJ2-3|NA|TRBV5-4|17
CASSWWVPGQTTDTQYF
TGTGCCAGCAGCTGGTGGGTCCCGGGACAGACCACAGATACGCAGTATTTT
>NA|TRBJ2-7|NA|TRBV30|16
CARGGQGWLGSYEQYF
TGTGCCCGAGGAGGCCAGGGATGGCTAGGCTCCTACGAGCAGTACTTC
>TRBD1|TRBJ2-7|NA|TRBV5-1|15
CASSSTDRGGGEQYF
TGCGCCAGCAGCTCAACCGACAGGGGAGGAGGAGAGCAGTACTTC
>NA|TRBJ1-2|NA|TRBV20-1|10
CSARNLGYTF
TGCAGTGCTAGAAATCTTGGCTACACCTTC
>TRBD2|TRBJ2-1|NA|TRBV10-2|15
CASRSGTSGYNEQFF
TGCGCCAGCAGGTCCGGGACTAGCGGATACAATGAGCAGTTCTTC
>NA|TRBJ2-7|NA|TRBV19|13
CASSKAAVYEQYF
TGTGCCAGTAGTAAGGCGGCGGTTTACGAGCAGTACTTC
>TRBD2|TRBJ2-3|NA|TRBV15|18
CATSRDRRTSGGGDTQYF
TGTGCCACCAGCAGAGATCGACGGACTAGCGGGGGGGGAGATACGCAGTATTTT
>TRBD1|TRBJ1-2|once|TRBV30|13
CAWSHPGGYGYTF
TGTGCCTGGAGTCACCCAGGGGGCTATGGCTACACCTTC
>TRBD2|TRBJ2-5|NA|TRBV3-1/TRBV3-2|16
CASSQGTSGGVETQYF
TGTGCCAGCAGCCAAGGGACTAGCGGGGGGGTGGAGACCCAGTACTTC
>NA|TRBJ2-3|NA|TRBV2|15
CASSERQGFTDTQYF
TGTGCCAGCAGTGAGCGGCAGGGGTTCACAGATACGCAGTATTTT
>NA|TRBJ1-2|NA|TRBV4-3|13
CASSQGTIYGYTF
TGCGCCAGCAGCCAAGGGACAATCTATGGCTACACCTTC
>NA|TRBJ1-4|NA|TRBV15|15
CATSRDPGGEAKLFF
TGTGCCACCAGCAGAGATCCCGGGGGAGAAGCAAAACTGTTTTTT
>NA|TRBJ2-2|NA|TRBV6-6|15
CASSYPYYNAGELFF
TGTGCCAGCAGTTACCCGTACTATAATGCCGGGGAGCTGTTTTTT
>NA|TRBJ1-2|NA|TRBV5-5|14
CASSLGATNYGYTF
TGTGCCAGCAGCTTGGGGGCTACTAACTATGGCTACACCTTC
>TRBD2|TRBJ2-5|NA|TRBV4-3|20
CASSRALGTERGGYQETQYF
TGCGCCAGCAGCCGGGCTCTGGGGACTGAGCGGGGGGGGTACCAAGAGACCCAGTACTTC
>NA|TRBJ2-7|once|TRBV4-1|15
CASSRARTSSYEQYF
TGCGCCAGCAGCCGTGCCCGAACAAGCTCCTACGAGCAGTACTTC
>NA|TRBJ1-3|medium-sized|TRBV19|15
CASSWTVTSGNTIYF
TGTGCCAGTAGTTGGACAGTTACCTCTGGAAACACCATATATTTT
>NA|TRBJ1-1|NA|TRBV5-8|16
CASSLAGVKMNTEAFF
TGTGCCAGCAGCTTAGCAGGGGTTAAAATGAACACTGAAGCTTTCTTT
>NA|TRBJ2-7|NA|TRBV27|15
CASSLDGPGIYEQYF
TGTGCCAGCAGTCTCGACGGGCCCGGGATCTACGAGCAGTACTTC
>NA|TRBJ1-3|NA|TRBV3-1/TRBV3-2|15
CASSQDTVSGNTIYF
TGTGCCAGCAGCCAAGATACAGTCTCTGGAAACACCATATATTTT
>TRBD1|TRBJ1-1|NA|TRBV7-9|15
CASSIGQALGSEAFF
TGTGCCAGCAGCATAGGACAGGCCCTGGGGTCTGAAGCTTTCTTT
>NA|TRBJ2-7|NA|TRBV2|16
CASSEEWSGMTYEQYF
TGTGCCAGCAGTGAAGAGTGGTCAGGGATGACCTACGAGCAGTACTTC
>NA|TRBJ2-3|NA|TRBV21-1|16
CASSNGSPEVADTQYF
TGTGCCAGCAGCAATGGGTCCCCCGAGGTTGCAGATACGCAGTATTTT
>TRBD2|TRBJ2-1|NA|TRBV11-2|15
CASRTTSGAYNEQFF
TGTGCCAGCAGAACTACTAGCGGGGCCTACAATGAGCAGTTCTTC
>NA|TRBJ1-6|NA|TRBV19|16
CATQEAGNSYNSPLHF
TGTGCCACGCAAGAGGCAGGGAACTCCTATAATTCACCCCTCCACTTT
>TRBD2|TRBJ2-1|NA|TRBV10-2|16
CAIGTSGRGSYNEQFF
TGCGCTATCGGGACTAGCGGGAGGGGCTCCTACAATGAGCAGTTCTTC
>TRBD1|TRBJ1-2|few|TRBV6-5|14
CASTVGTASYGYTF
TGTGCCAGCACCGTTGGGACAGCAAGCTATGGCTACACCTTC
>TRBD1|TRBJ1-5|NA|TRBV5-6|15
CASSSGTGSGQPQHF
TGTGCCAGCAGCTCCGGGACAGGGAGCGGACAGCCCCAGCATTTT
>NA|TRBJ1-6|few|TRBV11-2|14
CASSVGPGAVPLHF
TGTGCCAGCAGCGTAGGCCCAGGGGCAGTACCCCTCCACTTT
>NA|TRBJ1-1|once|TRBV27|14
CASSLGQGSTEAFF
TGTGCCAGCAGTTTAGGTCAGGGGAGCACTGAAGCTTTCTTT
>TRBD2|TRBJ2-1|NA|TRBV11-2|15
CASSYLAGGSDEQFF
TGTGCCAGCAGCTATCTAGCGGGGGGGTCGGATGAGCAGTTCTTC
>NA|TRBJ2-3|once|TRBV7-2|16
CASSLRIGGSTDTQYF
TGTGCCAGCAGCTTACGAATAGGAGGGAGCACAGATACGCAGTATTTT
>NA|TRBJ2-1|NA|TRBV2|14
CASSERESLNEQFF
TGTGCCAGCAGTGAAAGGGAGAGCCTCAATGAGCAGTTCTTC